Reported below is one T cell receptor beta chain. This clone was recorded a few times. Its antigen remains undetermined. It has no much larger one-base neighbor in the sample; base qualities were not kept. These data are taken from a study of beta chain features in type 1 diabetes (dated 2018 in TCRdb). Context from the whole study: Mean age, gender distribution, total cell number and subset yield did not differ between patients and healthy donors. Across all samples, 107,917,701 sorted cells were examined, and cell number per subset correlated strongly with RNA yield. The study compared TCRB repertoires of sorted circulating CD4+ T cell subsets between recently diagnosed type 1 diabetes patients and matched healthy donors. Regulatory and stem cell-like memory subsets were obtained from only 8 patients and roughly 8 healthy donors, while naive and central memory subsets were obtained from all 30 or so donors.

V drops 5 bases and J drops 4 bases, leaving 18 bases in between. Measured from the cysteine to the phenylalanine, the CDR3 is 16 residues long. Solely the CDR3 DNA is kept, with 48 bases framed from the first base. The germline V gene yields SGHVS for CDR1 and FQNEAQ for CDR2. The entire isolated RNA was reverse transcribed using the High Capacity cDNA Reverse Transcription Kit, and thus expressed TCRB transcripts were sequenced. Deep immunoSEQ sequencing was performed on naive, central memory and regulatory T cell samples, with an average of roughly 3.6 million total reads per sample. After sorted cells were lysed in RLT buffer, RNA was extracted with DNase-treated RNeasy Micro or Mini kits, with the choice depending on cell number. To prevent cross-contamination, each cell subset was processed individually, whereas patient and healthy donor samples were processed jointly. The immunoSEQ multiplex PCR was used to amplify TCRB sequences from cDNA, yielding 87-bp fragments that span the CDR3 region. Sequencing of the amplicons was done on the Illumina HiSeq platform. Under the source paper's analysis protocol: Synthetic template baselines were used to correct PCR bias computationally, reads within Hamming distance 2 were collapsed, and singletons that could not be merged were discarded. Reads were aligned against IMGT so that V, D and J genes, CDR3 length and insertions or deletions at six rearrangement sites could be assigned. Within each subset, clonotype counts were normalized to sorted cell number, and only after that were true diversity and Gini coefficients computed with the tcR R package. Repertoire sharing was quantified using the overlap coefficient calculated on TCRB nucleotide sequences. Out-of-frame TCRB sequences from naive cells were analyzed to stand in for the pre-selection repertoire. Imported from immuneACCESS, the table was reduced by TCRdb to in-frame sequences with V and J called. These copies leave out some clones; in studies compared against another copy, an unresolved V gene accounts for under half, and the cause of the remainder is not known. The V and J calls and clone size are taken from that table; D and trimming were inferred from the DNA. This sample comprises about 240,000 clones, around 14% of them detected only once. Clones ranked in the top ten supply approximately 0.021% of the sample.

What the study reported, not specific to this receptor: Naive, central memory and regulatory TCRB repertoires appeared to be more similar among patients than among healthy donors. Sequencing cDNA rather than genomic DNA could over-represent highly expressing activated cells, although activation and CD3 levels did not differ between groups. Shorter templates might be favored by PCR, yet because patient and control samples were amplified and corrected together, any such skew would affect both groups equally. Because the HLA sub-analyses included only small numbers of individuals, any influence of HLA type on TCRB rearrangement was left unresolved. Fewer insertions and more nucleotide deletions at VDJ recombination sites were observed in patients with type 1 diabetes, implying thymic rearrangement abnormalities. A moderate but significant shortening of TCRB CDR3 length was observed in type 1 diabetes patients in all four CD4+ subsets.

Each donor gave one peripheral blood draw, averaging roughly 100 mL, which was collected into heparinised tubes. A BD FACSAria II was used to sort naive, central memory, regulatory and stem cell-like memory CD4+ T cells with a panel that included CD45RO, CCR7, CD25, CD127, CD95 and CD27. A purity above 95% was achieved for all sorted populations. Right away, PBMCs were isolated by Lymphoprep density gradient centrifugation and were stained directly, with no culture step. So that batch effects would be minimized, each experiment stained and sorted samples in pairs, pairing one healthy donor with one patient.

Sequenced input: naive CD4+ T cells from blood. The cell subset or site label of this sample denotes: true naive CD4+ T cells. The V and J segments used are TRBV7-8 and TRBJ1-5, with a tentative D gene TRBD1 over 6 matching bases. This TCR came from a man younger than 40 with type 1 diabetes. The CDR3: CASSAWKDRMNQPQHF. The DNA reads as follows: TGTGCCAGCAGCGCCTGGAAAGACAGGATGAATCAGCCCCAGCATTTT. Reference TRBV7-8 and TRBJ1-5 proteins supply the regions before and after the CDR3; the full variable domain is: GAGVSQSPRYKVAKRGQDVALRCDPISGHVSLFWYQQALGQGPEFLTYFQNEAQLDKSGLPSDRFFAERPEGSVSTLKIQRTQQEDSAVYLCASSAWKDRMNQPQHFGDGTRLSIL.